This paragraph reports one TCR beta chain. It has no known antigen specificity. Base qualities are not recorded, but no much larger clone differs from it by a single base. This record belongs to a study of cytomegalovirus exposure and HLA in healthy donors (dated by TCRdb to between 2016 and 2019). Background for the entire study: According to an earlier analysis of 587 of the donors, 200 million or so T cells yielded approximately 120 million unique TCR beta sequences and roughly 280 Gb of sequence data. In the later analysis, no new phenotypic data were used to find candidate immune exposures; instead, reliance was placed on TCR beta sequences and their occurrence across donors. To decide whether each TCR beta V gene segment behaved as functional or pseudogenic, an earlier analysis of fewer than 750 of the donors relied on high-throughput TCR beta sequencing. The aim of the study was to test whether cataloging public T cell receptors could identify signatures of past pathogen exposure. In a later analysis, previously published TCR beta repertoires from 666 donors were re-analyzed and high-resolution HLA genotyping was added so that TCR occurrence patterns could be studied. A later genetic analysis took genome-wide SNP genotypes for about 55% of the 666 donors and used that subset as a discovery cohort. All discovery cohort repertoires had been generated using a single sequencing platform. To predict cytomegalovirus infection status, the study brought together high-throughput TCR immunosequencing, statistical association of individual TCRs with disease status, and machine learning. Among some 400 genotyped donors of the cohort, an average of approximately 240,000 unique TCR beta nucleotide sequences was sequenced per donor, of which about 18% were non-productive. HLA typing included class I and class II loci at four-digit resolution. Donor age, sex, ethnicity and CMV serostatus were compiled together with the repertoire data. The study used immunosequencing to profile the T cell repertoires of approximately 640 subjects and linked those repertoires to cytomegalovirus serostatus. An early release covering about 600 HLA-typed donors comprised about 290 gigabases of sequencing data and approximately 85 million unique TCR sequences. A few DR-DQ haplotypes were handled as single units for association and clustering because linkage in the cohort was strong. Of the roughly 400 genotyped donors, about 80% fell in the genetic ancestry cluster associated with self-reported Caucasian donors. Along with the roughly 710-subject first cohort, a separate validation cohort of over 90 different subjects was used. The number of donors typed differed by locus, with about 629-630 for A, B, C, DRB1 and DQB1, around 560 for DQA1, approximately 580 for DPA1, and approximately 470 for DPB1.

Libraries were prepared through the immunoSEQ multiplex PCR assay. For the multiplex PCR, a mixture combining 60 forward primers for TCR Vbeta segments and 13 reverse primers for TCR Jbeta segments was used. The CDR3 region of rearranged TCR beta genes was amplified from genomic DNA with a multiplex PCR assay. On the Illumina HiSeq System, the amplified TCR beta libraries were sequenced as 87-base-pair reads. Per the source publication's procedure: A later analysis counted about 80 million unique TCR beta chains across the 666 repertoires, and approximately 11 million of these chains were shared by at least two donors. Raw reads were error-corrected and collapsed into unique sequences by a nearest-neighbor algorithm in which closely related sequences were merged to remove PCR and sequencing errors. Alignment of CDR3 sequences to IMGT reference sequences was used to assign V, D and J gene segments. For a sequence to be retained, a match of at least six nucleotides to both a V gene segment and a J gene segment was required. Rearrangements were classified as productive when the CDR3 lacked stop codons and remained in frame with V and J, and all other rearrangements were classified as non-productive. CDR3 was defined according to IMGT convention as the region running from the second conserved V-encoded cysteine to the conserved J-encoded phenylalanine. In an earlier analysis of more than 550 of the donors, sequences lacking an unambiguous match to a single V gene segment were excluded. An earlier analysis of 550 to 650 of the donors classified V segments as functional when productive rearrangements were above 56.7% and as segregating when the standard deviation between donors was above 5%. A statistical classification framework was built to diagnose cytomegalovirus status from the catalog of TCR beta chain sequences. V and J gene assignment, in a later analysis, came from comparing TCR nucleotide sequences with IMGT/GENE-DB human TR gene sequences. In a later analysis, CDR3 sequences and most-parsimonious VDJ recombination scenarios were assigned using the TCRdist pipeline. In a later analysis, each TCR beta chain was defined by its CDR3 amino acid sequence together with its V-gene family, and reads without a unique V-gene family were excluded. To address suspected cross-contamination and a sequencing artifact, a later analysis removed 592 highly shared, low-generation-probability nucleotide sequences. In a later analysis, a clonal expansion index for each public chain was calculated from normalized within-repertoire ranks of inferred template counts. Generation probabilities in a later analysis came from a VDJ recombination model fitted to out-of-frame rearrangements, and those results were checked against IGoR. A later analysis scored TCR-TCR, TCR-HLA and TCR-CMV co-occurrence with hypergeometric tests, applying a repertoire-size bias correction to TCR pairs. In a later analysis, false discovery rates were estimated by permuting HLA or CMV assignments 20 times. In a later analysis, co-occurring TCRs were grouped with DBSCAN, and TCRdist sequence similarity was added when clustering was performed within HLA-allele-positive subsets. Repertoires with fewer than 30,000 or more than 120,000 public chains, plus five repertoires with anomalous nucleotide sharing, were excluded from co-occurrence clustering. TCRdb holds this immuneACCESS table with in-frame rearrangements only. Some clones are missing; in checked studies, unresolved V genes explain under half, and the rest has no known cause. D and trimming come from the DNA, and the V and J calls and clone size come from that table. This sample gives 120,000 or so clones in total; 75% to 85% of them show up just once. The leading ten clones occupy around 8.5% of the sample.

In total, around 600 healthy bone marrow donors made up the cohort. At the time of sampling, every cohort member was nominally healthy, though immune exposures that went unrecorded were likely present. The donor was CMV seropositive and was included in the group of 270 or so seropositive cohort members. A peripheral blood sample was collected from each donor, and TCR beta sequencing was performed on peripheral blood mononuclear cells. Genomic DNA was extracted from the blood cell samples with the Qiagen DNeasy Blood Extraction Kit. The paper's findings and limits, for the study overall: This cohort had only TCR beta chains sequenced, and the lack of alpha or paired-chain data limited which features could be detected. A group of highly shared sequence variants was considered likely to be a technical artifact of the sequencing pipeline. The study listed 150 to 200 TCR beta chains as associated with cytomegalovirus. In a later analysis, most CMV-associated TCR beta chains were found to appear HLA-restricted, with HLA associations seemingly driven largely by CMV exposure. Correlated functional status among segregating V segments might be attributable to linkage disequilibrium, but an unknown experimental factor could not be ruled out. Because HLA typing was unavailable for some donors at each locus, only the typed subset was used in association tests. The authors suggested that the approach could potentially be extended to other disease states and immunological phenotypes. About 17 rarely observed V segments, including chromosome 9 orphons, were excluded from the earlier analysis of almost 600 of the donors because counts were too low. CMV serostatus was the only immune exposure information available for the cohort. In a later analysis, TCR association rates were found to vary across HLA loci, with the most associated TCRs seen for DRB1 alleles and the fewest for HLA-C alleles. When HLA alleles, especially DR and DQ, strongly co-occurred, attributing TCR associations to individual alleles was difficult. Some IMGT-functional V segments, including TRBV6-2 and TRBV6-3, could not be distinguished by the 87-base-pair reads and were therefore excluded. In a later genetic analysis, fewer N-insertions in productive TCRs were reported among donors in an Asian-associated ancestry cluster than the 666-donor mean. In an earlier analysis of some 500 of the donors, most TCR beta V segments appeared in productive rearrangements about 87% or about 30% of the time, broadly matching IMGT annotations. A further reported finding was that TCR beta sequences accurately predicted the HLA-A and HLA-B alleles for most subjects in the first cohort. In a later analysis, 16,951 TCR beta sequences were associated with specific HLA alleles at a false discovery rate of 0.05. Most TCR sequences were seen in very few donors, while some public TCRs were found in many individuals. According to a later analysis, parvovirus B19, influenza, CMV and Epstein-Barr virus appeared linked to several top co-occurrence clusters. In a later analysis, HLA-associated TCR beta chains were found to be more clonally expanded and to have lower generation probabilities than equally common non-associated chains. An association between a missense DCLRE1C variant and V-gene and J-gene trimming of TCR beta chains was found in a later genetic analysis and replicated in an independent cohort. Roughly uniform sequencing depth across donors was assumed in presence/absence analyses, although this assumption may not hold. The classifier was reported to diagnose cytomegalovirus status with high specificity and sensitivity in both the original and validation cohorts. A few of the identified cytomegalovirus-associated TCR beta chains were confirmed in vitro to be specific for cytomegalovirus antigens.

From the cysteine through the phenylalanine, the CDR3 covers 14 amino acids. The kept DNA is CDR3 alone, 42 bases in frame from the first base. V loses 6 bases of germline sequence and J loses 5 bases, and the interval between the two ends is 15 bases. In the germline V gene, CDR1 corresponds to SGHTA and CDR2 to FQGNSA. The sample was PBMCs. This TCR was recovered from a woman in her forties or fifties in good health and CMV-seropositive. This sequence uses TRBV7-2 and TRBJ2-3, and the D gene may be TRBD2, 6 bases matching. The sequence in DNA is TGTGCCAGCAGGCCCACCGGGGGAATAGATACGCAGTATTTT. This encodes CASRPTGGIDTQYF.